This TCR beta chain was observed in a study of CD4 T cells in relation to SARS-CoV-2 and coronaviruses. Study-wide context: PBMCs were cultured with antigen for roughly 11 days before TCR beta sequencing.

Before the COVID-19 pandemic, during about 2011-2018, CD4+ T cells were taken from unexposed donors. Isolation of CD4+ T cells took place after about 10 days in culture. Trimming cost V 5 bases and J 0 bases; bases outside gene matches: 9. The CDR3 consists of 18 residues. Germline CDR1 MNHEY, CDR2 SVGEGT. Clones were sequenced by immunoSEQ multiplex PCR, and TCRdb holds only the in-frame ones, with some missing. The table shows approximately 14,000 clones, with about 78% occurring only once. Notes on this clone: The antigen is undetermined.

The rearrangement links TRBV6-2 or TRBV6-3 to TRBJ1-6; 8 positions match TRBD1. This clonotype was sampled from a human donor in good health. Sequencing input: CD4+ T cells from PBMCs, cultured in vitro. As DNA, the CDR3 is TGTGCCAGCAGTAACGGACAGGGAGGAGGCTCCTATAATTCACCCCTCCACTTT. Translation: CASSNGQGGGSYNSPLHF.